A selection of T cell receptor beta chains follows, all from one sample in a study of blood T cells in healthy people across ages. TCRdb re-analysed the 5' RACE reads in MiXCR, keeping a single row per CDR3 protein. The table includes some 1.4 million distinct CDR3 sequences, around two fifths detected once. The material sequenced was blood. Receptors originate from a woman between 18 and 29 years old in good health. Each CDR3 is given with its conserved first and last residue. The D gene is left open where the match is weak. Some rows have no size entry. The others give once, few or many, or a class for an expanded clone.

V	J	D	size	CDR3	DNA
TRBV29-1	TRBJ2-7	TRBD1	few	CSVEGARDRGSYEQYF	TGCAGCGTTGAAGGTGCCCGGGACAGGGGTTCCTACGAGCAGTACTTC
TRBV12-3/TRBV12-4	TRBJ2-3	TRBD2	.	CASSLGRLAGIDMQYF	TGTGCCAGCAGTTTGGGACGACTAGCGGGAATAGATATGCAGTATTTT
TRBV10-3	TRBJ1-1	.	.	CAISGPMNTEAFF	TGTGCCATCAGTGGACCCATGAACACTGAAGCTTTCTTT
TRBV5-1	TRBJ2-3	TRBD1	many	CASSLTGGEDTQYF	TGCGCCAGCAGCTTGACAGGGGGCGAGGATACGCAGTATTTT
TRBV14	TRBJ2-2	.	.	CASSPLSYGELFF	TGTGCCAGCAGCCCACTTTCGTACGGGGAGCTGTTTTTT
TRBV20-1	TRBJ2-3	TRBD1	.	CSANDRGGTDTQYF	TGCAGTGCGAATGACAGGGGGGGCACAGATACGCAGTATTTC
TRBV2	TRBJ2-5	.	.	CASTGGLGIETQYF	TGTGCCAGCACTGGCGGCTTGGGTATAGAGACCCAGTACTTC
TRBV27	TRBJ2-1	.	.	CASSFRLSSSYNEQFF	TGTGCCAGCAGTTTTAGGCTCAGTAGTTCCTACAATGAGCAGTTCTTC
TRBV28	TRBJ2-1	TRBD1	few	CASSPPRTGDHNEQFF	TGTGCCAGCAGCCCCCCCCGGACAGGGGACCACAATGAGCAGTTCTTC
TRBV5-1	TRBJ2-5	TRBD2	.	CASSTTLAGVGETQYF	TGCGCCAGCAGCACGACACTAGCGGGAGTTGGTGAGACCCAGTACTTC
TRBV15	TRBJ1-4	TRBD1	.	CATSRSRTGLNEKLFF	TGTGCCACCAGCAGATCCCGGACAGGTCTTAATGAAAAACTGTTTTTT
TRBV7-2	TRBJ2-7	.	.	CASRVDTAYEQYF	TGTGCCAGCAGAGTAGACACCGCCTACGAGCAGTACTTC
TRBV5-1	TRBJ2-1	TRBD2	.	CAKKGGGGYNEQFF	TGCGCCAAAAAGGGCGGGGGGGGCTACAATGAGCAGTTCTTC